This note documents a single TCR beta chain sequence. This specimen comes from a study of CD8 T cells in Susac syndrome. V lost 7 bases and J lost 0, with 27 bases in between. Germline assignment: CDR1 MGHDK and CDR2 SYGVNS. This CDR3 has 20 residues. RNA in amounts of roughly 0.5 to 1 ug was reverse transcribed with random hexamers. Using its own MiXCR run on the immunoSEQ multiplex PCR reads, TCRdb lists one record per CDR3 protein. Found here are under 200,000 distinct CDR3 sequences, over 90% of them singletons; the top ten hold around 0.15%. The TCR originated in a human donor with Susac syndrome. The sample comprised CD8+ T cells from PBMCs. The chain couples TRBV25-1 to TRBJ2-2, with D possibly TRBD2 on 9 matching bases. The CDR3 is CASTHRTGKERGANTGELFF. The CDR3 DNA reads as TGTGCCAGCACCCACAGGACAGGGAAAGAGCGGGGGGCGAACACCGGGGAGCTGTTTTTT. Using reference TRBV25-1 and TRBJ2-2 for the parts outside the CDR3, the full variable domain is EADIYQTPRYLVIGTGKKITLECSQTMGHDKMYWYQQDPGMELHLIHYSYGVNSTEKGDLSSESTVSRIRTEHFPLTLESARPSHTSQYLCASTHRTGKERGANTGELFFGEGSRLTVL.